The T cell receptor (beta chain) under discussion was sequenced for a study of cytomegalovirus exposure and HLA in healthy donors. As to this clone: The antigen remains undetermined.

General observations from the study: A later analysis associated 16,951 TCR beta sequences with HLA alleles at a 0.05 false discovery rate.

The germline gives CDR1 GTSNPN, CDR2 SVGIG (reference sequence). This CDR3 contains 14 residues. The V gene end was trimmed by 1 base and the J gene end by 4 bases; junction bases not matched to a gene: 6. The PCR employed 60 Vbeta primers together with 13 Jbeta primers. Here immunoSEQ multiplex PCR was the method, and the copy in TCRdb shows in-frame clones only, minus some. The table lists approximately 220,000 clones, over 65% of them singletons. Sequencing was done on a sample of PBMCs. The gene calls are TRBV30 and TRBJ1-1; 7 nucleotides line up with TRBD1. This TCR derives from a man aged 18 to 35 in good health and CMV-seronegative. As DNA, the CDR3 is TGTGCCTGGAGTGATGACAGGGAAGGCACTGAAGCTTTCTTT. Protein: CAWSDDREGTEAFF.